What follows are 5 T cell receptor beta chains derived from one specimen sequenced in a study of vaccination effects on CD4 cells after COVID-19. Sequencing was performed with immunoSEQ multiplex PCR; in TCRdb, only in-frame clones are kept and a portion is missing. This sample has some 15,000 clones; about 70% occur once, and the top ten carry around 24%. Peptide-pool stimulation followed by sequencing identified expanded antigen-specific CD4+ clonotypes in the ViraFEST assay. Following culture for 9 to 11 days, CD4+ T cells were isolated. Their SARS-CoV-2 infection, verified by PCR, occurred between March and December 2020. Participants received two doses of either the BNT162b2 or mRNA-1273 vaccine. What these receptors recognize is not known. Source: CD4+ T cells from PBMCs cultured with HCoV-NL63 spike peptides, taken after COVID-19 vaccination. All receptors derive from a human donor who had a prior SARS-CoV-2 infection.

The chain joins TRBV5-1 to TRBJ2-1; weak D call: TRBD2 (5 bases). The CDR3 is 15 residues long. Trimming removed 0 bases at V and 0 bases at J, with 7 bases between. Germline V gene sequence: CDR1 SGHRS, CDR2 YFSETQ. CDR3 bases: TGCGCCAGCAGCTTGGTTGGGAGCTCCTACAATGAGCAGTTCTTC. As protein: CASSLVGSSYNEQFF.

The chain employs TRBV15 and TRBJ2-5; D could derive from TRBD1 or TRBD2 (7 bases each). V gave up 1 base and J gave up 5 bases, with 17 bases separating them. This CDR3 spans 16 amino acids. Germline CDR1 is LNHNV and CDR2 is YYDKDF (reference sequence). The CDR3 region is CATSRGEGASVETQYF. The CDR3 DNA reads TGTGCCACCAGCAGAGGGGAGGGGGCTAGTGTGGAGACCCAGTACTTC.

The chain is built from TRBV6-5 and TRBJ2-6; no clear D. Germline CDR1 MNHEY, CDR2 SVGAGI. Trimming took 0 bases from V and 0 from J, leaving 3 bases between them. This CDR3 region has 15 residues. Here the CDR3 DNA reads TGTGCCAGCAGTTACTCAAGCTCTGGGGCCAACGTCCTGACTTTC. This sequence encodes CASSYSSSGANVLTF.

This clone was detected once. This sequence joins TRBV5-6 and TRBJ1-6; no reliable D call. This CDR3 has 16 amino acids. CDR1 SGHDT and CDR2 YYEEEE come from the germline V gene. Between the trimmed V and J ends, which lost 1 base and 7 bases, there was a span of 15 bases. The CDR3 region has the DNA TGTGCCAGCAGCTTGAGCTGGGATCTCGGCAATTCACCCCTCCACTTT. This gives the protein CASSLSWDLGNSPLHF.

This sequence joins TRBV18 and TRBJ2-1; 8 bases are shared with TRBD2. Germline CDR1 is KGHSH and CDR2 is LQKENI. The V and J ends lost 5 bases and 5 bases, in that order; junction bases with no gene match: 2. CDR3 length equals 13 residues. The CDR3 coding sequence is TGTGCCAGCTCAACTAGCGGTGACAATGAGCAGTTCTTC. This gives the protein CASSTSGDNEQFF.